The next 8 T cell receptor beta chains were all read from a single sample in a study of T cells in Graves' hyperthyroidism and ophthalmopathy. Amplification targeted TCR beta CDR3 regions from RNA transcripts. In the first-round RT-PCR of the TCR CDR3, the HTBI primer set was used. TCRdb redid the calling of the multiplex PCR reads with MiXCR, one entry per CDR3 protein. The table records roughly 580,000 distinct CDR3 sequences, more than 11% of them present only once. Sequences were obtained from blood. These receptors came from a woman between 25 and 40 years old with Graves' hyperthyroidism that later progressed to Graves' ophthalmopathy.

The chain is built from TRBV5-4 and TRBJ2-7; unclear D gene. The CDR3 is 14 amino acids. Trimming removed 3 bases at V and 0 bases at J, with 10 bases between. Per germline, CDR1 SGHNT and CDR2 YYREEE (reference sequence). CDR3 amino acids: CASSSRGDSYEQYF. The CDR3, as DNA: TGTGCCAGCAGCTCCCGAGGAGACTCCTACGAGCAGTACTTC.

This clonotype was detected many times. The chain links TRBV11-3 to TRBJ2-1, with D unresolved. The CDR3 has 16 amino acids. V was pared by 1 base and J by 0 bases, with 10 bases between. Per the germline V gene, CDR1 is SGHNT and CDR2 is YENEEA. CDR3 nucleotides: TGTGCCAGCAGCTTAGCCCATTTGAGCTCCTACAATGAGCAGTTCTTC. Translation gives CASSLAHLSSYNEQFF.

A word on this clonotype: At one of its ends the junction is not consistent with the germline gene, which may arise from a read error. V usage is TRBV20-1 and J usage is TRBJ1-6; no reliable D call. CDR1 is DFQATT and CDR2 is SNEGSKA in the germline V gene (reference sequence). This CDR3 is 11 amino acids long. This CDR3 is CSARENSPLHF. CDR3 nucleotide sequence: TGCAGTGCTCGAGAGAATTCACCCCTCCACTTT.

The chain has TRBV6-1 and TRBJ1-2; perhaps TRBD1 as D (5 bases). Germline CDR1 MNHNS, CDR2 SASEGT. With 7 bases removed from V and 4 bases from J, the gap between germline ends came to 13 bases. CDR3 size: 13 residues. The CDR3, as DNA: TGTGCCAGCACCACGACAGCGTTCTATGGCTACACCTTC. It specifies CASTTTAFYGYTF.

At least ten counts were recorded for this clonotype. The rearrangement joins TRBV6-5 to TRBJ1-2; a weak D match, TRBD1 (5 bases). Germline lookup yields CDR1 MNHEY and CDR2 SVGAGI. The CDR3 has 15 amino acids. V dropped 2 bases and J dropped 4 bases, with 14 bases sitting between them. This CDR3 is CASSYKDPRGYGYTF. The CDR3, as DNA: TGTGCCAGCAGTTACAAGGACCCAAGGGGCTATGGCTACACCTTC.

This clonotype was seen a few times. The chain has TRBV19 and TRBJ2-1; D unclear. Germline V gives CDR1 LNHDA, CDR2 SQIVND (reference sequence). The CDR3 spans 17 residues. V lost 3 bases and J lost 0, with 15 bases in between. The chain's CDR3 is CASSIQARASSYNEQFF. The DNA for the CDR3 is TGTGCCAGTAGTATTCAAGCGCGCGCAAGCTCCTACAATGAGCAGTTCTTC.

This clonotype was seen a few times. The chain has TRBV4-2 and TRBJ1-4; D not resolved. The CDR3 sequence is 16 residues long. Germline V gene lookup returns CDR1 LGHNA and CDR2 YNFKEQ. Trimming cost V 0 bases and J 5 bases, with 13 bases left between them. The CDR3 region has the DNA TGTGCCAGCAGCCAAGATGAGGCGCGGCGGAATGAAAAACTGTTTTTT. It codes for CASSQDEARRNEKLFF.

This clonotype has ten or more counts. This sequence joins TRBV7-3 and TRBJ1-1; D is uncertain. Per germline, CDR1 SGHTA and CDR2 FQGTGA. The length of the CDR3 is 13 residues. With 3 bases removed from V and 0 bases from J, the gap between germline ends came to 5 bases. The CDR3 nucleotides are TGTGCCAGCAGCTTCAACATGAACACTGAAGCTTTCTTT. Amino acid sequence: CASSFNMNTEAFF. Supplemented by reference TRBV7-3 and TRBJ1-1, the full variable domain reads GAGVSQTPSNKVTEKGKYVELRCDPISGHTALYWYRQSLGQGPEFLIYFQGTGAADDSGLPNDRFFAVRPEGSVSTLKIQRTERGDSAVYLCASSFNMNTEAFFGQGTRLTVV.